This TCR beta chain was sequenced in a study of human T cells and chemical hapten exposure. Study in general: The sensitizer, 2% DPC, was used on around 2 cm by around 2 cm of upper inner arm skin. Patients, mostly women, had alopecia areata, alopecia totalis or alopecia universalis.

The time point denotes: pre-sensitization, week 0. The treatment was: therapeutic diphenylcyclopropenone sensitization with weekly scalp DPC. From whole blood left unfractionated, total RNA was extracted. Trimming took off 0 bases at V and 4 bases at J, with 12 bases between the two ends. CDR1 ENHRY and CDR2 SYGVKD come from the germline V gene. CDR3 length equals 15 residues. TCRdb re-called the RACE reads with MiXCR, one entry per CDR3 protein. Here the sample spans approximately 400,000 distinct CDR3 sequences, approximately 5.1% being singletons. Specimen: whole blood, collected in connection with sensitization to the hapten diphenylcyclopropenone (DPC). The J gene is TRBJ1-2, the V gene TRBV10-3, with D hard to call. The clonotype originates from a woman aged 50 to 60 with alopecia areata. Some clones in this sample may be carry-over from other donors' samples. The CDR3 is CAISESTAVAYGYTF. CDR3 nucleotides: TGTGCCATCAGTGAGTCTACAGCCGTGGCCTATGGCTACACCTTC.